One and the same sample provided the 15 T cell receptor beta chains below, sequenced in a study of control samples from healthy donors and cancer patients. Profiling relied on immunoSEQ multiplex PCR, and the TCRdb table lists in-frame clones only, not all of them. The sample shows roughly 130,000 clones, 91% of them seen only once. Sequencing input: blood. These receptors were taken from a man younger than 30 in good health.

The chain links TRBV27 to TRBJ2-2, with 7 bases identical to TRBD1. Germline values: CDR1 MNHEY, CDR2 SMNVEV (reference sequence). The CDR3 consists of 18 residues. Unmatched junction bases numbered 11, after V lost 1 base and J lost 3 bases. Here the CDR3 reads CASSLYSVRTGDTGELFF. In DNA form, the CDR3 reads TGTGCCAGCAGTTTATACTCAGTGAGAACAGGGGACACCGGGGAGCTGTTTTTT.

As DNA, the CDR3 is TGTGCTAGTGGTTTGGGGGGCCGTGGCGGGGTCTACAATGAGCAGTTCTTC. This gives the protein CASGLGGRGGVYNEQFF. The rearrangement links TRBV12-5 to TRBJ2-1, with D tentatively TRBD2 (6 bases). Germline values: CDR1 LGHNT, CDR2 FRNRAP. CDR3 size: 17 residues. Between the trimmed V and J ends, which lost 1 base and 3 bases, there was a span of 16 bases.

The chain employs TRBV3-1 (or the pseudogene TRBV3-2) and TRBJ2-1; 9 bases are a match to TRBD1. Germline lookup yields CDR1 LGHDT and CDR2 YNNKEL (reference sequence). This CDR3 is built from 15 residues. The V and J ends lost 5 bases and 9 bases, in that order; junction bases with no gene match: 11. The CDR3 reads CASSDAGTGYPEQFF. CDR3 DNA sequence: TGTGCCAGCAGCGACGCCGGGACAGGGTACCCTGAGCAGTTCTTC.

This clone was seen a single time. The chain has TRBV5-1 and TRBJ1-6; 8 bases line up with TRBD1. The junction had 4 bases not matched to a gene; V was cut back by 4 bases and J by 7 bases. The CDR3 is made up of 14 amino acids. CDR1 is SGHRS, CDR2 YFSETQ, per germline. Here the CDR3 DNA reads TGCGCCAGCAGCATCGACAGGGGAAATTCACCCCTCCACTTT. The encoded protein is CASSIDRGNSPLHF.

This clone has only a few counts. The chain carries TRBV9 and TRBJ2-5; D is ambiguous. Trimming removed 3 bases at V and 3 bases at J, with 9 bases between. The CDR3 is made up of 13 amino acids. CDR1 is SGDLS, CDR2 YYNGEE, per germline. CDR3 in amino acids: CASSDRLEETQYF. Written as DNA, the CDR3 is TGTGCCAGCAGCGACCGACTTGAAGAGACCCAGTACTTC.

This clone was picked up one time. V gene TRBV7-3 combines with J gene TRBJ1-5, with D possibly TRBD1 on 5 matching bases. Germline V gene data show CDR1 as SGHTA and CDR2 as FQGTGA. The CDR3 covers 15 residues. Trimming took 0 bases from V and 0 from J, leaving 6 bases between them. CDR3 in DNA: TGTGCCAGCAGCTTAACCAGGGTTAGCAATCAGCCCCAGCATTTT. Translation: CASSLTRVSNQPQHF.

The genes are TRBV5-4 and TRBJ1-1, with D maybe TRBD1 (5 bases). Trimming removed 2 bases at V and 3 bases at J, with 14 bases between. The length of the CDR3 is 15 residues. The germline V gene has CDR1 SGHNT and CDR2 YYREEE (reference sequence). The CDR3 sequence: CASSLSGGSYTEAFF. The CDR3 DNA follows: TGTGCCAGCAGCTTAAGTGGGGGTTCGTACACTGAAGCTTTCTTT.

The V call is TRBV5-1, the J call TRBJ2-5; D could derive from TRBD1 or TRBD2 (5 bases each). Per the germline V gene, CDR1 is SGHRS and CDR2 is YFSETQ. The CDR3 consists of 16 residues. Trimming took off 0 bases at V and 5 bases at J, with 17 bases between the two ends. The CDR3 loop is CASSLGGAGTAETQYF. The CDR3 region has the DNA TGCGCCAGCAGCTTGGGAGGTGCAGGGACGGCGGAGACCCAGTACTTC.

CDR3 nucleotides: TGTGCCAGCAGCTGGGCGGACAGGCGGCAAGAGACCCAGTACTTC. It codes for CASSWADRRQETQYF. The V call is TRBV13, the J call TRBJ2-5; the match to TRBD1 covers 7 bases. From germline, CDR1 is PRHDT and CDR2 FYEKMQ (reference sequence). Trimming removed 4 bases from V and 2 bases from J; junction bases left unmatched: 7. The CDR3 runs to 15 residues.

This clone occurred once. The chain uses TRBV30 and TRBJ2-5; the D gene could be TRBD1 or TRBD2 (6 bases each). Trimming removed 5 bases at V and 6 bases at J, with 13 bases between. The CDR3 consists of 12 residues. Germline V gene sequence: CDR1 GTSNPN, CDR2 SVGIG (reference sequence). The CDR3 protein is CAWAGGGKTQYF. The CDR3 nucleotides are TGTGCCTGGGCAGGAGGGGGAAAGACCCAGTACTTC. Supplemented by reference TRBV30 and TRBJ2-5, the full variable domain reads SQTIHQWPATLVQPVGSPLSLECTVEGTSNPNLYWYRQAAGRGLQLLFYSVGIGQISSEVPQNLSASRPQDRQFILSSKKLLLSDSGFYLCAWAGGGKTQYFGPGTRLLVL.

The chain recombines TRBV14 with TRBJ1-4; possibly TRBD1 for D (5 bases). With 5 bases removed from V and 8 bases from J, the gap between germline ends came to 12 bases. The CDR3 has 13 residues. Germline CDR1 reads SGHDN; CDR2 reads FVKESK. Here the CDR3 reads CASSAQVQEKLFF. The CDR3 region has the DNA TGTGCCAGCAGCGCACAGGTGCAAGAAAAACTGTTTTTT.

The chain combines TRBV5-1 with TRBJ1-4, with a possible D match to TRBD1 (5 bases). Between the trimmed V and J ends, which lost 2 bases and 8 bases, there was a span of 22 bases. There are 17 residues in the CDR3. From germline, CDR1 is SGHRS and CDR2 YFSETQ. The CDR3: CASSFLPGTQIGEKLFF. The CDR3 DNA reads as TGCGCCAGCAGCTTTTTGCCTGGGACCCAGATCGGAGAAAAACTGTTTTTT.

CDR3 residues: CASSLQLAGGLGANVLTF. Written as DNA, the CDR3 is TGCGCCAGCAGCCTCCAACTAGCGGGGGGGCTTGGGGCCAACGTCCTGACTTTC. The chain joins TRBV5-1 to TRBJ2-6; 13 bases line up with TRBD2. This CDR3 has 18 residues. Germline assignment: CDR1 SGHRS and CDR2 YFSETQ. Trimming took 4 bases from V and 3 from J; bases not matched to a gene: 7.

The V call is TRBV9, the J call TRBJ1-3, with D perhaps matching TRBD1 (5 bases). CDR1 and CDR2 (germline): SGDLS, YYNGEE. The CDR3 totals 16 residues. V lost 0 bases to trimming and J lost 0 bases, with 10 bases between them. CDR3 sequence reads: CASSVALGLSGNTIYF. The CDR3 DNA follows: TGTGCCAGCAGCGTAGCTTTGGGGCTCTCTGGAAACACCATATATTTT.

The chain is built from TRBV25-1 and TRBJ1-3, with no clear D. Germline CDR1 MGHDK, CDR2 SYGVNS. V lost 2 bases and J 5 bases, leaving 10 bases between the germline ends. CDR3 length equals 14 residues. CDR3 loop: CASSEGSFRNTIYF. The CDR3 DNA reads as TGTGCCAGCAGTGAAGGCAGTTTCCGAAACACCATATATTTT.